The rows below give T cell receptor beta chains drawn from one sample of a study of shared clonotypes between healthy human individuals. Data came from immunoSEQ multiplex PCR; TCRdb stores just in-frame clones and leaves some out. This sample has hundreds of thousands of clones; about 74% occur once, and the top ten carry 1.5% to 2%. The sample consisted of memory CD4+ T cells sorted from blood. Source of these receptors: a woman in her twenties or thirties in good health. Both conserved end residues are part of each CDR3. Fields, in order: V gene, J gene, D gene, clone size, CDR3 protein, CDR3 DNA. The D gene is left open where the match is weak. Not every row has a clone size; where given, it reads once, few, many or a size class.

V gene: TRBV2
J gene: TRBJ2-7
D gene: -
clone size: once
CDR3 protein: CASSERRGGPYEQYF
CDR3 DNA: TGTGCCAGCAGTGAGCGCAGGGGGGGCCCCTACGAGCAGTACTTC

V gene: TRBV11-3
J gene: TRBJ1-2
D gene: -
clone size: -
CDR3 protein: CASSLAGTPLTNYGYTF
CDR3 DNA: TGTGCCAGCAGCTTGGCAGGCACACCCCTAACTAACTATGGCTACACCTTC

V gene: TRBV5-1
J gene: TRBJ1-5
D gene: -
clone size: -
CDR3 protein: CASSWDGGGQPQHF
CDR3 DNA: TGCGCCAGCAGCTGGGACGGTGGAGGTCAGCCCCAGCATTTT

V gene: TRBV23-1
J gene: TRBJ1-5
D gene: TRBD1
clone size: -
CDR3 protein: CASSQSNRQGARQPQHF
CDR3 DNA: TGCGCCAGCAGTCAATCTAATCGACAGGGGGCGAGACAGCCCCAGCATTTT

V gene: TRBV5-1
J gene: TRBJ2-3
D gene: -
clone size: -
CDR3 protein: CASSPSTDTQYF
CDR3 DNA: TGCGCCAGCAGCCCAAGCACAGATACGCAGTATTTT

V gene: TRBV27
J gene: TRBJ2-2
D gene: -
clone size: -
CDR3 protein: CASSSPGGHGELFF
CDR3 DNA: TGTGCCAGCAGTTCCCCAGGGGGGCACGGGGAGCTGTTTTTT

V gene: TRBV7-9
J gene: TRBJ2-1
D gene: TRBD2
clone size: few
CDR3 protein: CASSLAQSGVEQFF
CDR3 DNA: TGTGCCAGCAGCTTAGCGCAGAGCGGGGTTGAGCAGTTCTTC

V gene: TRBV28
J gene: TRBJ2-7
D gene: -
clone size: -
CDR3 protein: CASSLAPAPYEQYF
CDR3 DNA: TGTGCCAGCAGTTTAGCACCGGCTCCCTACGAGCAGTACTTC

V gene: TRBV18
J gene: TRBJ2-7
D gene: TRBD1
clone size: -
CDR3 protein: CASSPRQGVYEQYF
CDR3 DNA: TGTGCCAGCTCACCAAGACAGGGGGTATACGAGCAGTACTTC

V gene: TRBV27
J gene: TRBJ2-7
D gene: TRBD2
clone size: -
CDR3 protein: CASSLASGSYEQYF
CDR3 DNA: TGTGCCAGTTCCCTAGCTAGCGGGAGCTACGAGCAGTACTTC

V gene: TRBV6-6
J gene: TRBJ1-1
D gene: -
clone size: -
CDR3 protein: CASSIGLVNTEAFF
CDR3 DNA: TGTGCCAGCAGTATCGGACTGGTGAACACTGAAGCTTTCTTT